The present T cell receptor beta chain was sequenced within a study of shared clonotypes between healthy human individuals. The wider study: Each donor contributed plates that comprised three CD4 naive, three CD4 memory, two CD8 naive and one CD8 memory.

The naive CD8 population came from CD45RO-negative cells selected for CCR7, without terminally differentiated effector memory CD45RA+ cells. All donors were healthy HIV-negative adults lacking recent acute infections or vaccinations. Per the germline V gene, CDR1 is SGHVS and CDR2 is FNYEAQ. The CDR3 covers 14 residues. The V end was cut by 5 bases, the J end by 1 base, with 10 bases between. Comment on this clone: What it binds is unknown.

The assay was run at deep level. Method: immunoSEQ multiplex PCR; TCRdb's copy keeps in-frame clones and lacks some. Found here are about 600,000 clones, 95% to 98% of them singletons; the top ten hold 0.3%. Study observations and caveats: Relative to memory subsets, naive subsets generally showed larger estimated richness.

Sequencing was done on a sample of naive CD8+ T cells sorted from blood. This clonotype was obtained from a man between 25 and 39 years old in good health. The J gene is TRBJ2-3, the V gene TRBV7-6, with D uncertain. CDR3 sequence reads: CASSAFGGTDTQYF. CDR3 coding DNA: TGTGCCAGCAGCGCCTTTGGTGGCACAGATACGCAGTATTTT.